This is a list of T cell receptor beta chains from one sample in a study of blood T cell repertoires in COVID-19. Only in-frame clones appear in the TCRdb table, and some are missing; sequencing was by immunoSEQ multiplex PCR. This sample has approximately 210,000 clones, with almost 85% found just once. Sequencing input: peripheral blood. Source of these receptors: a woman aged 45-60 years with active or convalescent COVID-19. Each CDR3 is given with its conserved first and last residue. Each record gives: clone size, J gene, V gene, D gene, CDR3 protein, CDR3 DNA. D genes are given only for firm matches. Size values are once, few and many counts, or a class for expanded clones, and some rows have none.

>once|TRBJ2-3|TRBV6-5|NA
CASSSQGIVADTQYF
TGTGCCAGCAGTTCCCAGGGGATAGTGGCAGATACGCAGTATTTT
>NA|TRBJ2-1|TRBV30|TRBD2
CAWARLAELYNEQFF
TGTGCCTGGGCCCGACTAGCGGAGCTCTACAATGAGCAGTTCTTC
>NA|TRBJ1-6|TRBV2|NA
CASTSGTVNSPLHF
TGTGCCAGCACCTCCGGGACTGTAAATTCACCCCTCCACTTT
>NA|TRBJ2-2|TRBV6-6|NA
CASSYPVGPNTGELFF
TGTGCCAGCAGTTACCCAGTGGGGCCTAACACCGGGGAGCTGTTTTTT
>NA|TRBJ2-2|TRBV2|TRBD2
CASRGLAGNTGELFF
TGTGCCAGCAGGGGACTAGCGGGGAACACCGGGGAGCTGTTTTTT
>NA|TRBJ2-6|TRBV15|TRBD1
CATSGGGQGLSGANVLTF
TGTGCCACCAGCGGGGGCGGACAGGGGCTTAGTGGGGCCAACGTCCTGACTTTC
>NA|TRBJ1-2|TRBV6-6|NA
CATTGNYGYTF
TGTGCCACCACAGGGAATTATGGCTACACCTTC
>NA|TRBJ1-3|TRBV7-9|NA
CASSFQTNSGNTIYF
TGTGCCAGCAGCTTCCAGACAAACTCTGGAAACACCATATATTTT
>NA|TRBJ2-7|TRBV15|TRBD2
CATSRGSSGSTEEQYF
TGTGCCACCAGCAGAGGATCTAGCGGGAGCACAGAGGAGCAGTACTTC
>NA|TRBJ1-5|TRBV5-6|NA
CASSLRQQPQHF
TGTGCCAGCAGCCTCAGACAGCAGCCCCAGCATTTT
>NA|TRBJ1-2|TRBV27|NA
CASTNRGGKYGYTF
TGTGCCAGCACCAACCGCGGGGGCAAGTATGGCTACACCTTC
>NA|TRBJ2-1|TRBV5-1|NA
CASTPTGLSSYNEQFF
TGCGCCAGCACCCCGACAGGTCTTAGCTCCTACAATGAGCAGTTCTTC
>NA|TRBJ1-2|TRBV7-2|NA
CASSLGRGYGYTF
TGTGCCAGCAGCTTAGGGCGGGGCTATGGCTACACCTTC
>NA|TRBJ2-7|TRBV24-1|TRBD1
CATSDTGTGGYEQYF
TGTGCCACCAGTGATACCGGGACAGGGGGATACGAGCAGTACTTC
>once|TRBJ1-1|TRBV30|NA
CAWSVGGNTEAFF
TGTGCCTGGAGTGTTGGTGGCAACACTGAAGCTTTCTTT
>NA|TRBJ2-3|TRBV5-1|TRBD2
CASSSGLAGVRIVDTQYF
TGCGCCAGCAGCTCCGGACTAGCGGGAGTGAGGATCGTAGATACGCAGTATTTT
>few|TRBJ2-3|TRBV5-1|NA
CASSPGSTDTQYF
TGCGCCAGCAGCCCCGGGAGCACAGATACGCAGTATTTT
>NA|TRBJ2-7|TRBV7-9|TRBD2
CASIQGPGLAGEQYF
TGTGCCAGCATCCAAGGACCGGGACTAGCGGGCGAGCAGTACTTC
>NA|TRBJ1-5|TRBV6-6|NA
CASSYIGGRNQPQHF
TGTGCCAGCAGTTACATAGGGGGTCGCAATCAGCCCCAGCATTTT
>NA|TRBJ2-5|TRBV11-2|NA
CASSLRPIGGETQYF
TGTGCCAGCAGCTTACGCCCAATTGGGGGGGAGACCCAGTACTTC
>NA|TRBJ2-2|TRBV19|NA
CAEATGELFF
TGTGCCGAGGCCACCGGGGAGCTGTTTTTT
>few|TRBJ2-3|TRBV5-1|TRBD1
CASSLGQGAGADTQYF
TGCGCCAGCAGCTTGGGACAGGGGGCCGGGGCAGATACGCAGTATTTT